These 3 T cell receptor beta chains were all obtained from the same sample, sequenced in a study of blood T cell repertoires in COVID-19 (dated by TCRdb to between 2020 and 2021). Receptor amplification or capture employed the immunoSEQ multiplex PCR assay. Held by TCRdb, this immuneACCESS table contains in-frame sequences only and omits some clones. Under half of the omission traces to an unresolved V gene where checked; the cause of the rest is unknown. This sample gives 250,000 to 300,000 clones in total; around 89% of them show up just once. The ten largest clones take up around 2% of the sample. The sample consisted of PBMCs or T cells enriched from blood (not recorded which). The receptors were gathered from a woman aged 60-75 years in a cohort exposed to, infected with or recovered from COVID-19 (not recorded which).

This chain joins TRBV25-1 and TRBJ1-2; a possible D gene is TRBD1 (5 bases). This CDR3 spans 13 amino acids. V was clipped by 2 bases and J by 6 bases, with 10 bases between them. CDR1 MGHDK and CDR2 SYGVNS come from the germline V gene. CDR3 sequence reads: CASSERQWDGYTF. The CDR3 nucleotides read TGTGCCAGCAGTGAACGACAGTGGGATGGCTACACCTTC.

This clone was observed once. J is TRBJ1-1 and V is TRBV10-1, with D perhaps TRBD1 (5 bases). Germline values: CDR1 WNHNN, CDR2 SYGVQD (reference sequence). The V gene lost 3 bases and the J gene lost 11 bases, with 10 bases spanning the gap. This CDR3 is 11 amino acids long. The CDR3 loop reads CASSESGKAFF. The CDR3 DNA follows: TGCGCCAGCAGTGAATCAGGGAAGGCTTTCTTT.

This clone was seen just once. This chain connects TRBV2 to TRBJ1-1; tentative D call: TRBD1 (5 bases). Trimming took 10 bases from V and 8 from J, leaving 20 bases between them. In germline, CDR1 is SNHLY, CDR2 FYNNEI. The CDR3 spans 13 residues. The CDR3 DNA sequence: TGTGCCACCCGGAGCGGGTTGGGGCGAGAAGCTTTCTTT. Translated, it gives CATRSGLGREAFF.